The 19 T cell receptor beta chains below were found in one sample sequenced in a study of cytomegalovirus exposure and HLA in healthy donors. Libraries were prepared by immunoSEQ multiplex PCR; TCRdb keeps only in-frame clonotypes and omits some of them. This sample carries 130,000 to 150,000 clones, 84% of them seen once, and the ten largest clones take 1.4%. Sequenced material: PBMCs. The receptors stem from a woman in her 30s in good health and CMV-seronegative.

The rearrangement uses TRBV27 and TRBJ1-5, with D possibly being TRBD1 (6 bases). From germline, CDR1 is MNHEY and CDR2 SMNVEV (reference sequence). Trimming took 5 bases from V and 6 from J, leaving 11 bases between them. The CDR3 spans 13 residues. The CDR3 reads CASSAGAGQPQHF. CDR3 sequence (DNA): TGTGCCAGCAGTGCGGGGGCGGGTCAGCCCCAGCATTTT.

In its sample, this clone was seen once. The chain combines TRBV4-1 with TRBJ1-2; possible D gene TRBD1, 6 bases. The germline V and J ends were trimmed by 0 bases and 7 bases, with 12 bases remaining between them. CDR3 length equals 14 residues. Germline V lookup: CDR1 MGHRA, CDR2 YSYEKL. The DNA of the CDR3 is TGCGCCAGCAGCCAAGAGACAGGTTATAGTGGCTACACCTTC. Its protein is CASSQETGYSGYTF.

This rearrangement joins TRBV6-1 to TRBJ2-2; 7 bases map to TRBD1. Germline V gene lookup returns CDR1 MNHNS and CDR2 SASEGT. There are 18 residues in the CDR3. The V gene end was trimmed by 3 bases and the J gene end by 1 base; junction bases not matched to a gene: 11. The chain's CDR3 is CASSDPHRWTGNTGELFF. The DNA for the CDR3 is TGTGCCAGCAGTGACCCACACCGCTGGACAGGGAACACCGGGGAGCTGTTTTTT.

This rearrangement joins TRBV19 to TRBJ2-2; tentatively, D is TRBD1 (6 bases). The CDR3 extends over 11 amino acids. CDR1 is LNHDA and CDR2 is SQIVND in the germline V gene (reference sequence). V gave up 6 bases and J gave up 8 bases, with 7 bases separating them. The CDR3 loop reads CASRGTGELFF. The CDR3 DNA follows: TGTGCCAGTAGGGGGACAGGGGAGCTGTTTTTT. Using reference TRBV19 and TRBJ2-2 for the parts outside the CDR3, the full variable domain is DGGITQSPKYLFRKEGQNVTLSCEQNLNHDAMYWYRQDPGQGLRLIYYSQIVNDFQKGDIAEGYSVSREKKESFPLTVTSAQKNPTAFYLCASRGTGELFFGEGSRLTVL.

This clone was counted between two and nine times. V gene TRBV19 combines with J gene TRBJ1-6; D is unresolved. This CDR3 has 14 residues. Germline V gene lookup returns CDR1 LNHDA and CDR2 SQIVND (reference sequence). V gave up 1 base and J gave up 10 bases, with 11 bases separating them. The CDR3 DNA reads TGTGCCAGTAGTATAGGAGGGTTGGGCTCACCCCTCCACTTT. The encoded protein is CASSIGGLGSPLHF. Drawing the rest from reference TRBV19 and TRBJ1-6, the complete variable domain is DGGITQSPKYLFRKEGQNVTLSCEQNLNHDAMYWYRQDPGQGLRLIYYSQIVNDFQKGDIAEGYSVSREKKESFPLTVTSAQKNPTAFYLCASSIGGLGSPLHFGNGTRLTVT.

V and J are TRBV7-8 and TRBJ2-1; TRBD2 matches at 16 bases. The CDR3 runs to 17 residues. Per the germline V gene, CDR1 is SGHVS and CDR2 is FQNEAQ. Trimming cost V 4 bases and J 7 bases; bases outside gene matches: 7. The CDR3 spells CASSSGLAGGERNEQFF. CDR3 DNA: TGTGCCAGCAGCTCGGGACTAGCGGGGGGGGAGAGGAATGAGCAGTTCTTC. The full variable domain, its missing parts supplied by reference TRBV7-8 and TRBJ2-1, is GAGVSQSPRYKVAKRGQDVALRCDPISGHVSLFWYQQALGQGPEFLTYFQNEAQLDKSGLPSDRFFAERPEGSVSTLKIQRTQQEDSAVYLCASSSGLAGGERNEQFFGPGTRLTVL.

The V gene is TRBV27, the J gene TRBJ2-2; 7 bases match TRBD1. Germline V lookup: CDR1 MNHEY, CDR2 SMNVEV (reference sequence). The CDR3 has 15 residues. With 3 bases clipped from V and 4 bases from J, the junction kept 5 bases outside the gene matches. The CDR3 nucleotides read TGTGCCAGCAGTTTCAAGGGGGCGGGCACCGGGGAGCTGTTTTTT. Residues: CASSFKGAGTGELFF.

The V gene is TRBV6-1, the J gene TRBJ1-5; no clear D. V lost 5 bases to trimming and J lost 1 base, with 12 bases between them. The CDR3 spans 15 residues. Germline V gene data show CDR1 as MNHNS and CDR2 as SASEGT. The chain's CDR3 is CASSLEGRSNQPQHF. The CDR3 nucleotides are TGTGCCAGCAGTCTCGAAGGGAGAAGCAATCAGCCCCAGCATTTT.

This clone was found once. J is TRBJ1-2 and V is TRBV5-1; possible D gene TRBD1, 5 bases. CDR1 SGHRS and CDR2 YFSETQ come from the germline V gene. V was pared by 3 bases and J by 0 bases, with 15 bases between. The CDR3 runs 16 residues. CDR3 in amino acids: CASSYNPRVTNYGYTF. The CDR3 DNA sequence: TGCGCCAGCAGCTACAATCCCAGGGTAACTAACTATGGCTACACCTTC.

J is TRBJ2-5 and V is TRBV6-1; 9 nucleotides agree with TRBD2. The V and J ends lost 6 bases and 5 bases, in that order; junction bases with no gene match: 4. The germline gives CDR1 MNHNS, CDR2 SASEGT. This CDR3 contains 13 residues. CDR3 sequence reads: CASRGLATETQYF. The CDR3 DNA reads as TGTGCCAGCAGAGGACTAGCGACCGAGACCCAGTACTTC.

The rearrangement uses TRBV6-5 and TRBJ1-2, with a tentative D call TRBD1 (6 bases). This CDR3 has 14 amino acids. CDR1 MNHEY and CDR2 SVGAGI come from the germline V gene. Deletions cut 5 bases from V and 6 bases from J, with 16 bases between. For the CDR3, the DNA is TGTGCCAGCAGTCCCTGGGGGCGTGGAGATGGCTACACCTTC. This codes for CASSPWGRGDGYTF.

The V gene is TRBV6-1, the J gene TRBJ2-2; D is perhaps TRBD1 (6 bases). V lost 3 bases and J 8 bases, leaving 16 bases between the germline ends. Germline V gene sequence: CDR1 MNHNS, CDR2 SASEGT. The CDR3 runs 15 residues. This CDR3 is CASSDWGRGGGELFF. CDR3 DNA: TGTGCCAGCAGTGATTGGGGCAGGGGTGGTGGGGAGCTGTTTTTT.

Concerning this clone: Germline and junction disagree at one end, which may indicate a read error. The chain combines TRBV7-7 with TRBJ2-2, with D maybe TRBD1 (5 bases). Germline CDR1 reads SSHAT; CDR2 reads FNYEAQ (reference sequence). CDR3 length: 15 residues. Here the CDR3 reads CASSPTDTNTGELFF. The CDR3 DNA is TGTGCTAGCAGCCCTACGGACACCAACACCGGGGAGCTGTTTTTT.

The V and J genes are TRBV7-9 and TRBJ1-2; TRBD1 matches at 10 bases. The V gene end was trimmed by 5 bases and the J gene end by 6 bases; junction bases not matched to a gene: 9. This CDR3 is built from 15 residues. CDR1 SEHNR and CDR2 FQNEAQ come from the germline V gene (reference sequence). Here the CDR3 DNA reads TGTGCCAGCAGCCGTGGGACAGGGGAGGGGAATGGCTACACCTTC. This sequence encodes CASSRGTGEGNGYTF.

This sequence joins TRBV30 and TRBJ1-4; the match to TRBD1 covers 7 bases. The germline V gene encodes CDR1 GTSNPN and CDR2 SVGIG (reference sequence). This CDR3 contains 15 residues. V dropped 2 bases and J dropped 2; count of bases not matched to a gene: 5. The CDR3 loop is CAWSPLTGTNEKLFF. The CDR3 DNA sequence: TGTGCCTGGAGTCCTTTGACAGGGACTAATGAAAAACTGTTTTTT.

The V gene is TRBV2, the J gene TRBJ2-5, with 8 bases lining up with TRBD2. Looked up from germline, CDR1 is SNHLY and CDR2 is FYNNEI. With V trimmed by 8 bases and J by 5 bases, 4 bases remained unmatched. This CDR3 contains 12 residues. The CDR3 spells CASRLATETQYF. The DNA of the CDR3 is TGTGCCAGCCGACTAGCGACTGAGACCCAGTACTTC.

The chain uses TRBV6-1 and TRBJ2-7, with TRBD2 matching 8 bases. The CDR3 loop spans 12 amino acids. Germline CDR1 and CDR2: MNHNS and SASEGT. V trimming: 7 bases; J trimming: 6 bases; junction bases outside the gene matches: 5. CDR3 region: CASTRTSSEQYF. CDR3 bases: TGTGCCAGCACCAGGACTAGCAGCGAGCAGTACTTC.

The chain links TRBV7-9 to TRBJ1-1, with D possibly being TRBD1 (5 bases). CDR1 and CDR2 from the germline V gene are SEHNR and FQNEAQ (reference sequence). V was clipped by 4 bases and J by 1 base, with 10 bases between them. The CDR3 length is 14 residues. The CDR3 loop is CASSSRGENTEAFF. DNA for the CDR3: TGTGCCAGCAGCTCCCGGGGGGAGAACACTGAAGCTTTCTTT.

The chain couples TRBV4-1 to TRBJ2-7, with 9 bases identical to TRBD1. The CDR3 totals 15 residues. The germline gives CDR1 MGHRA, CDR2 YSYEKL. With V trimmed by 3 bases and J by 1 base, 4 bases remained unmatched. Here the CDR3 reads CASSHAGTGSYEQYF. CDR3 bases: TGCGCCAGCAGCCACGCCGGGACAGGGTCCTACGAGCAGTACTTC.